Sequencing of this T cell receptor beta chain was carried out in a study of T-cell memory formation after mild COVID-19. Study findings and constraints: Confirmation of SARS-CoV-2 specificity was lacking for second-wave clones peaking day 37.

J gave up 4 bases and V 7 bases, and 8 bases lay outside the gene matches. The CDR3 loop spans 13 amino acids. Germline lookup yields CDR1 GTSNPN and CDR2 SVGIG (reference sequence). TCRdb independently ran MiXCR on the 5' RACE reads; one entry per CDR3 protein. The table shows about 400,000 distinct CDR3 sequences, with more than 20% occurring only once. In its sample, this clonotype was seen a few times. The antigen remains unidentified. The rearrangement uses TRBV30 and TRBJ2-3; 7 bases match TRBD2. The sample comprised PBMCs or a T cell subset sorted from them (not recorded which). The sequence was obtained from an adult woman who had mild COVID-19 (a few samples of this study predate the infection). Cell type and time point are not known. This chain's CDR3 is CASLNGRSDTQYF. The CDR3 DNA reads TGTGCCTCCCTCAACGGGAGGTCAGATACGCAGTATTTT.